The 16 T cell receptor beta chains below come from one sample, sequenced in a study of control samples from healthy donors and cancer patients (dated by TCRdb to about 2020). The protocol used for the library was the immunoSEQ multiplex PCR assay. Here the immuneACCESS table is served through TCRdb, limited to in-frame sequences with V and J called. Missing clones are a known gap in these copies; in checked studies unresolved V genes cover under half, and the rest lacks a known reason. The sample includes roughly 80,000 clones, with about 88% observed a single time. The ten largest account for around 5.7% of the sample. The sequencing input was blood. All receptors derive from a woman aged 45 to 65 in good health.

The chain employs TRBV4-1 and TRBJ1-4; possible D gene TRBD1, 5 bases. The CDR3 is made up of 18 amino acids. Germline CDR1 is MGHRA and CDR2 is YSYEKL. Trimming cost V 0 bases and J 8 bases, with 22 bases left between them. CDR3 region: CASSQDRDHHRQAEKLFF. The CDR3 DNA reads as TGCGCCAGCAGCCAAGATCGGGACCATCATCGACAAGCGGAAAAACTGTTTTTT.

This chain connects TRBV19 to TRBJ2-3; the D gene is possibly TRBD1 (5 bases). Germline loops: CDR1 LNHDA, CDR2 SQIVND (reference sequence). Deletions cut 7 bases from V and 2 bases from J, with 10 bases between. This CDR3 has 13 residues. CDR3 protein: CASTGLFTDTQYF. In DNA form, the CDR3 reads TGTGCCAGTACAGGGTTGTTCACAGATACGCAGTATTTT.

The chain employs TRBV10-3 and TRBJ2-2, with D maybe TRBD2 (6 bases). V was pared by 6 bases and J by 7 bases, with 15 bases between. The CDR3 covers 14 residues. The germline gives CDR1 ENHRY, CDR2 SYGVKD. The DNA of the CDR3 is TGTGCCATCAGCAGGGACTCCGTGGACGGGGAGCTGTTTTTT. Its protein product is CAISRDSVDGELFF.

The genes are TRBV5-1 and TRBJ2-3; 15 nucleotides match TRBD2. After removal of 2 bases from V and 5 bases from J, the junction contained 6 bases not matched to a gene. Looked up from germline, CDR1 is SGHRS and CDR2 is YFSETQ. The CDR3 length is 17 residues. The CDR3 DNA reads TGCGCCAGCAGCTTACGGACTAGCGGGGGGGCAGGAGATACGCAGTATTTT. Translating gives CASSLRTSGGAGDTQYF.

The V gene is TRBV30, the J gene TRBJ2-1; D might be TRBD2 (7 bases). Per the germline V gene, CDR1 is GTSNPN and CDR2 is SVGIG (reference sequence). CDR3 length: 17 residues. Between the trimmed V and J ends, which lost 2 bases and 0 bases, there was a span of 17 bases. CDR3 bases: TGTGCCTGGAGTAATGGCGGGGGCGTTAGCTCCTACAATGAGCAGTTCTTC. Translated, it gives CAWSNGGGVSSYNEQFF. Drawing the rest from reference TRBV30 and TRBJ2-1, the complete variable domain is SQTIHQWPATLVQPVGSPLSLECTVEGTSNPNLYWYRQAAGRGLQLLFYSVGIGQISSEVPQNLSASRPQDRQFILSSKKLLLSDSGFYLCAWSNGGGVSSYNEQFFGPGTRLTVL.

The rearrangement uses TRBV5-1 and TRBJ1-6; 7 nucleotides align to TRBD1. With 4 bases clipped from V and 9 bases from J, the junction kept 7 bases outside the gene matches. Germline assignment: CDR1 SGHRS and CDR2 YFSETQ. The CDR3 length is 14 residues. The CDR3 nucleotides are TGCGCCAGCAGCGCCCGGGACAGTCTTTCACCCCTCCACTTT. It is translated as CASSARDSLSPLHF.

This chain uses TRBV6-5 with TRBJ2-1; 8 bases map to TRBD1. The CDR3 totals 15 residues. The germline CDR1 and CDR2 sequences are MNHEY and SVGAGI. V was clipped by 6 bases and J by 5 bases; unmatched bases: 9. The CDR3 loop reads CASRRDRGLHNEQFF. For the CDR3, the DNA is TGTGCCAGCAGAAGAGACAGGGGTCTCCACAATGAGCAGTTCTTC.

V usage is TRBV12-3 or TRBV12-4 and J usage is TRBJ1-5; D gene unclear. Trimming removed 6 bases from V and 11 bases from J, with 14 bases in between. This CDR3 comprises 12 residues. The CDR3 DNA is TGTGCCAGCAGATCGGGAGGCGAGACCCAGCATTTT. Translated: CASRSGGETQHF.

J is TRBJ1-2 and V is TRBV6-2 or TRBV6-3, with 9 bases matching TRBD1. V dropped 2 bases and J dropped 4; count of bases not matched to a gene: 8. CDR3 length equals 16 residues. Germline CDR1 MNHEY, CDR2 SVGEGT. The CDR3 coding sequence is TGTGCCAGCAGTTACCCCGGGACAGGGTACTTCTATGGCTACACCTTC. It is translated as CASSYPGTGYFYGYTF.

The chain combines TRBV24-1 with TRBJ1-2; possibly TRBD1 for D (5 bases). The ends were cut back, 0 bases at V and 7 bases at J, with 8 bases in the middle. The germline V gene has CDR1 KGHDR and CDR2 SFDVKD. The length of the CDR3 is 13 residues. CDR3 region: CATSDLQGAGYTF. The CDR3 nucleotides are TGTGCCACCAGTGATTTGCAAGGGGCTGGCTACACCTTC.

This chain uses TRBV9 with TRBJ2-1, with 7 bases that match TRBD2. With 3 bases clipped from V and 7 bases from J, the junction kept 4 bases outside the gene matches. Germline assignment: CDR1 SGDLS and CDR2 YYNGEE. The CDR3 consists of 13 residues. CDR3: CASSAGGRNEQFF. For the CDR3, the DNA is TGTGCCAGCAGCGCGGGGGGACGTAATGAGCAGTTCTTC.

The V call is TRBV2, the J call TRBJ1-2; a possible D gene is TRBD1 (5 bases). Between the trimmed V and J ends, which lost 7 bases and 1 base, there was a span of 7 bases. CDR1 SNHLY and CDR2 FYNNEI come from the germline V gene. CDR3 size: 12 residues. Written as DNA, the CDR3 is TGTGCCAGCATGGACAATAACTATGGCTACACCTTC. Protein product: CASMDNNYGYTF.

The V and J genes are TRBV5-6 and TRBJ2-2, with 9 bases fitting TRBD1. V gave up 3 bases and J gave up 4 bases; unmatched junction bases: 1. The CDR3 spans 14 residues. CDR1 and CDR2 (germline): SGHDT, YYEEEE. The CDR3 nucleotides read TGTGCCAGCAGCTCGGACAGGGGCACCGGGGAGCTGTTTTTT. Its translation: CASSSDRGTGELFF.

The chain combines TRBV2 with TRBJ2-7; 8 bases are a match to TRBD1. V shed 9 bases, J shed 5 bases, and the junction held 12 bases outside the gene matches. Germline values: CDR1 SNHLY, CDR2 FYNNEI. The CDR3 has 14 amino acids. DNA for the CDR3: TGTGCCAGTGCACTAGAGGGACAGGTTAACGAGCAGTACTTC. As protein: CASALEGQVNEQYF.

The chain combines TRBV7-9 with TRBJ1-2, with 9 bases fitting TRBD1. The V segment lost 4 bases and the J segment 7 bases; nucleotides outside the gene matches: 4. The germline V gene encodes CDR1 SEHNR and CDR2 FQNEAQ (reference sequence). This CDR3 has 13 amino acids. The CDR3 spells CASSSPGQGGYTF. CDR3 in DNA: TGTGCCAGCAGCTCACCGGGACAGGGTGGCTACACCTTC.

The chain uses TRBV6-6 and TRBJ1-2; 7 bases agree with TRBD1. Looked up from germline, CDR1 is MNHNY and CDR2 is SVGAGI (reference sequence). With V trimmed by 6 bases and J by 5 bases, 9 bases remained unmatched. The CDR3 is 14 amino acids. CDR3 sequence: CASSTGTANYGYTF. Here the CDR3 DNA reads TGTGCCAGCAGCACCGGGACAGCCAATTATGGCTACACCTTC.